This TCR beta chain appears in the sequencing data of a study of blood T cell repertoires in COVID-19. About the research overall: T cells, B-cell-depleted T cells, or PBMCs provided the cDNA or gDNA that served as material.

CDR1 is MNHEY, CDR2 SVGAGI, per germline. Trimming shortened V by 6 bases and J by 7 bases, and 13 bases separated the two germline ends. This CDR3 has 12 residues. Data came from immunoSEQ multiplex PCR; TCRdb stores just in-frame clones and leaves some out. Counted here are 200,000 to 300,000 clones, roughly nine tenths occurring once; the ten biggest clones make up 5.5% to 6.5%. The sequencing sample was made of peripheral blood. The chain carries TRBV6-5 and TRBJ2-7; possible D gene TRBD2, 6 bases. The TCR originated in a man aged 55 to 70 with acute or convalescent COVID-19. CDR3 in amino acids: CASSKGTAEQYF. The DNA of the CDR3 is TGTGCCAGCAGCAAGGGGACTGCGGAGCAGTACTTC.